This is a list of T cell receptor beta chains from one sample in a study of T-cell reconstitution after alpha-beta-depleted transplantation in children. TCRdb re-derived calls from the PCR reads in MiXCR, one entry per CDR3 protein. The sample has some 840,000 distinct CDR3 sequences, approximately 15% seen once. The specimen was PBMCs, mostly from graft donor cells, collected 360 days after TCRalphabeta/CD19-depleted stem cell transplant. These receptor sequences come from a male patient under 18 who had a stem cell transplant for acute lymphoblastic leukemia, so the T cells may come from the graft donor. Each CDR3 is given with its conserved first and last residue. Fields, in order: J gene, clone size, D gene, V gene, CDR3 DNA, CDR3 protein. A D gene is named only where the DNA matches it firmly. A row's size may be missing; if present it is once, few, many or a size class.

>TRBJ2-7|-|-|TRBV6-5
TGTGCCAGCAGTTCCGGGACGGCGAGTAATAAGCAGTACTTC
CASSSGTASNKQYF
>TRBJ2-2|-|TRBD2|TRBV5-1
TGCGCCAGCAGCTCTAGGACTAGCGGGATTAACACCGGGGAGCTGTTTTTT
CASSSRTSGINTGELFF
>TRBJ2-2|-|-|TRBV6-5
TGTGCCAGCAGTAACGGCCCGGTTTCTTTCACCGGGGAGCTGTTTTTT
CASSNGPVSFTGELFF
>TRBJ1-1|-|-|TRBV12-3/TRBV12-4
TGTGCCAGCAGCCGCACAAAGGACATGAACACTGAAGCTTTCTTT
CASSRTKDMNTEAFF
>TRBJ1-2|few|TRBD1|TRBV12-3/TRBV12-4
TGTGCCAGCAGTCCCGGGACAGGTCACCACTTC
CASSPGTGHHF
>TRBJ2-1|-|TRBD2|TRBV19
TGTGCCAGTAGTATTGGACTAGCGGGAACCCATGAGCAGTTCTTC
CASSIGLAGTHEQFF
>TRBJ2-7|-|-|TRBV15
TGTGCCACCAGCAGAGATGCGCACGAGCAGTACTTC
CATSRDAHEQYF
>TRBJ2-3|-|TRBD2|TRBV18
TGTGCCAGCTCACCAGAACTAGCGGGAGTCCCAGATACGCAGTATTTT
CASSPELAGVPDTQYF
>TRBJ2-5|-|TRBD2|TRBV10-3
TGTGCCATCAGTGAGGGTCCAGCGGGATTACCGTCAAGACGAGAGACCCAGTACTTC
CAISEGPAGLPSRRETQYF
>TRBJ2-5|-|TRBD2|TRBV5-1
TGCGCCAGCAGCTTTGGACTAGCGGGCTACCTTATCCTCCAAGAGACCCAGTACTTC
CASSFGLAGYLILQETQYF
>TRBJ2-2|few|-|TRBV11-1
TGTGCCAGCAGCCCCCCGCGGGACTCCGTCTCGGGCGTCACCGGGGAGCTGTTTTTT
CASSPPRDSVSGVTGELFF
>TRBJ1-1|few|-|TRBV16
TGTGCCAGCGGGAATATGAACACTGAAGCTTTCTTT
CASGNMNTEAFF
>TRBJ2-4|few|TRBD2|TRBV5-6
TGTGCCAGCAGCTTGGTAACTAGCGGCAATTCCCTTATAGCCAAAAACATTCAGTACTTC
CASSLVTSGNSLIAKNIQYF
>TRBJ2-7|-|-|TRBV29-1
TGCAGCGTTGAAAGCAGGGGGGACTACGAGCAGTACTTC
CSVESRGDYEQYF
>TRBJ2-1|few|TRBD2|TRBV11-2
TGTGCCAGCAGCTTAAGGGGGCCGGGACTAGCGGTTTATAATGAGCAGTTCTTC
CASSLRGPGLAVYNEQFF
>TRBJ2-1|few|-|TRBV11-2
TGTGCCAGCAGCCCCAATATTCGACTAGTAATCAATGAGCAGTTCTTC
CASSPNIRLVINEQFF
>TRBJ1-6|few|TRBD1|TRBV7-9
TGTGCCAGCAGCTTACCCGGGACAGGGTATTCACCCCTCCACTTT
CASSLPGTGYSPLHF
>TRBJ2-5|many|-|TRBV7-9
TGTGCCAGCAGGGACTGGAGGTACCAAGAGACCCAGTACTTC
CASRDWRYQETQYF
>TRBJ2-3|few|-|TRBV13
TGTGCCAGCAGTCACTCATCAGATACGCAGTATTTT
CASSHSSDTQYF
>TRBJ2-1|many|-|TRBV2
TGTGCCAGCAGGTCCCGCTACAATGAGCAGTTCTTC
CASRSRYNEQFF
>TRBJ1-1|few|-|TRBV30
TGTGCCTGGCAAAACAGGTTAGAGGGGCAAGCTTTCTTT
CAWQNRLEGQAFF
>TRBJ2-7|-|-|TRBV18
TGTGCCAGCTCACCACGGGGGAACCACCTCTACGAGCAGTACTTC
CASSPRGNHLYEQYF
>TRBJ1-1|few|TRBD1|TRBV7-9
TGTGCCAGCAGCTTACGAACAGGGGACCCGGGGGACACTGAAGCTTTCTTT
CASSLRTGDPGDTEAFF
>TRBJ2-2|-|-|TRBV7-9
TGTGCCAGCAGCTTCTACCCAGGGGGGCCGAACACCGGGGAGCTGTTTTTT
CASSFYPGGPNTGELFF
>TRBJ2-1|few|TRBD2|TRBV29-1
TGCAGCGTGAGCGGGGCCAACGAGCAGTTCTTC
CSVSGANEQFF
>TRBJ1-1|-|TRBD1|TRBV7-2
TGTGCCAGCAGCCCGCGACAGGGTGTTGGCACTGAAGCTTTCTTT
CASSPRQGVGTEAFF
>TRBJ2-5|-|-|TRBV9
TGTGCCAGCAGCGTAGGAGGGGGCGCGGGGGAAGAGACCCAGTACTTC
CASSVGGGAGEETQYF
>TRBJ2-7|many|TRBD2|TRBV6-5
TGTGCCAGCAGATTAGCGGGAGCTCCCTACGAGCAGTACTTC
CASRLAGAPYEQYF
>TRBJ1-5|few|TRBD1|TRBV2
TGTGCCAGCAGTGGAGGGACAGGGGGCGGGATGCCCCAGCATTTT
CASSGGTGGGMPQHF
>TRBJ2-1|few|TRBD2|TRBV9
TGTGCCAGCAGCGTAGCTGGTAGCGGGAGAGGAGAGCAGTTCTTC
CASSVAGSGRGEQFF
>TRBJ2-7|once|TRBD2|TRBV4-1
TGCGCCAGCAGCCAAGGTCGGCTAGCGGGAGGATCCTACGAGCAGTACTTC
CASSQGRLAGGSYEQYF
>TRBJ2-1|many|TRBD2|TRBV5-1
TGCGCCAGCAGCTTGGCCTTTAGCGGGAGAGGTCCCAATGAGCAGTTCTTC
CASSLAFSGRGPNEQFF
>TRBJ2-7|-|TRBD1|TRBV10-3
TGTGCCATCCGCCCCGACAGGGGGCCGTACGAGCAGTACTTC
CAIRPDRGPYEQYF
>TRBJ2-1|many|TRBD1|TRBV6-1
TGTGCCAGCAGCTCCACCGGGACAGGGAAGAGGAATGAGCAGTTCTTC
CASSSTGTGKRNEQFF
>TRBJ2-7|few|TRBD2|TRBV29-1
TGCAGCGTTTCCCTTAGACTAGCGGAGCTACCGGAGTACTTC
CSVSLRLAELPEYF
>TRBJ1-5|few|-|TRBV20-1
TGCAGTGCTAGAGGGCCCACAGGCAATCAGCCCCAGCATTTT
CSARGPTGNQPQHF
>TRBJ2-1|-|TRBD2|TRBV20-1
TGCAGTGCTAGGGAGCGGGGCCCCTCCTTCGTTAGCTCCTACAATGAGCAGTTCTTC
CSARERGPSFVSSYNEQFF
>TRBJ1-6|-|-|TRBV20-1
TGCAGTGCAATGACTAAACCTAATTCACCCCTCCACTTT
CSAMTKPNSPLHF
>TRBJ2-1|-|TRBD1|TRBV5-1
TGCGCCAGCAGCCTTTTTTTGGCAGGGGGCTCCTACAATGAGCAGTTCTTC
CASSLFLAGGSYNEQFF
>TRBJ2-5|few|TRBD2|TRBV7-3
TGTGCCAGCAGCCATCCGGGACTACAAGAGACCCAGTACTTC
CASSHPGLQETQYF
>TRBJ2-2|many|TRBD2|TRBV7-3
TGTGCCAGCGCAACTACTAGCGGGAGGGCTACCGGGGAGCTGTTTTTT
CASATTSGRATGELFF
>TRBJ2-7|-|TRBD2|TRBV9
TGTGCCAGCAGCAATGGGACTAGCGGCTCCTACGAGCAGTACTTC
CASSNGTSGSYEQYF
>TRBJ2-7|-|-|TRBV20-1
TGCAGTGCTAAGGGTTCGATTTTAGGGGGAGGTTACGTCTCCTACGAGCAGTACTTC
CSAKGSILGGGYVSYEQYF
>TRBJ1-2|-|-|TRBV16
TGTGCCAGCGAAAGGAGGGTTAATGGCTACACCTTC
CASERRVNGYTF
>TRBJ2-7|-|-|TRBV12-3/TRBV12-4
TGTGCCAGCAGCCTCCTGTTCATAGCGGCTGATCAGAACGAGCAGTACTTC
CASSLLFIAADQNEQYF
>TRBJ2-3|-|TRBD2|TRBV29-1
TGCAGCGTCCCCCGACTGCGACTAGCAGTCACAGATACGCAGTATTTT
CSVPRLRLAVTDTQYF
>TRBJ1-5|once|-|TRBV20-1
TGCAGTGCTAGCCCGCCAGGGGCGGTGGGCAATCAGCCCCAGCATTTT
CSASPPGAVGNQPQHF
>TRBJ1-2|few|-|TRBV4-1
TGCGCCAGCAGCCAGATGACGGGAAATGGCTACACCTTC
CASSQMTGNGYTF
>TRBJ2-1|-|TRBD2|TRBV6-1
TGTGCCAGCAGAGGGGGACTAGCGGACCCCGTCGATGAGCAGTTCTTC
CASRGGLADPVDEQFF
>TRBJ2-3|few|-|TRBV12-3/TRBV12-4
TGTGCCAGCAGTTTTGCGTCTGTGGACGCGGATACGCAGTATTTT
CASSFASVDADTQYF
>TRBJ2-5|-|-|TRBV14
TGTGCCAGCAGCCAAATGCTAGCAGGAGGAGAGACCCAGTACTTC
CASSQMLAGGETQYF
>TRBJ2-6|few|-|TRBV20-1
TGCAGTGCTACCATACCCGGCCCTGGGGCCAACGTCCTGACTTTC
CSATIPGPGANVLTF
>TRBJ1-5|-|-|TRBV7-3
TGTGCCAGCAGCTTGTCTTTCGGGGGCCAGCCCCAGCATTTT
CASSLSFGGQPQHF
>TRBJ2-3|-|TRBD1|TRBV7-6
TGTGCCAGCAGAACCGGGACAGGGAACACAGATACGCAGTATTTT
CASRTGTGNTDTQYF
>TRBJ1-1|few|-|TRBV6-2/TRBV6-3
TGTGCCAGCAGTCCCGGCGTTCTTGGCCCGGTCGGCACTGAAGCTTTCTTT
CASSPGVLGPVGTEAFF
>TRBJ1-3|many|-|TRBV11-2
TGTGCCAGCAGCATAGAGGGTGGAATCGGTCGAAACACCATATATTTT
CASSIEGGIGRNTIYF
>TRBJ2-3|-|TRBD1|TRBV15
TGTGCCACCAGCAGAGATTACAGGGGGGATACGCAGTATTTT
CATSRDYRGDTQYF
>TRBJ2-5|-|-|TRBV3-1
TGTGCCAGCAGCCAAGATCGGGGGTTAGGGGAAGAGACCCAGTACTTC
CASSQDRGLGEETQYF
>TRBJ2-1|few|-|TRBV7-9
TGTGCCAGCAGCCAAGAGCCGGTTTTAAATGAGCAGTTCTTC
CASSQEPVLNEQFF
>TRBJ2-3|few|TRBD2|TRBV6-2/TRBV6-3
TGTGCCAGCAGGGAGGCCCGGGAGGCGAGAACAGATACGCAGTATTTT
CASREAREARTDTQYF